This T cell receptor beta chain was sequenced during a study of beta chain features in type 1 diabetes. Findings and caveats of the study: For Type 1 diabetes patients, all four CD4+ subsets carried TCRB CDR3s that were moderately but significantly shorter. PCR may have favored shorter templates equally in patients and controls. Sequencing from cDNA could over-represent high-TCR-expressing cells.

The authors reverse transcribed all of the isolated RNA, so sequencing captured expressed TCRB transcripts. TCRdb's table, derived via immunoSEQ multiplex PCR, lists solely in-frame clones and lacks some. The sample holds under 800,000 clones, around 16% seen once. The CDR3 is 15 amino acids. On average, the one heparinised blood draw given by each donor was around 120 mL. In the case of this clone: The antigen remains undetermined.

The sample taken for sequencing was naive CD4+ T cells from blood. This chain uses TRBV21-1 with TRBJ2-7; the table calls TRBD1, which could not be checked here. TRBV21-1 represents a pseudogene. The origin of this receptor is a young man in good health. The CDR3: CASSTKGQGLNEQYF. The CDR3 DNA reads TGTGCCAGCAGCACGAAGGGACAGGGCCTTAATGAGCAGTACTTC.